This T cell receptor (beta chain) is from a study of cytomegalovirus exposure and HLA in healthy donors. General observations from the study: TCR beta V- and J-gene trimming, according to a later analysis, was linked to a missense DCLRE1C variant. Donors were assumed by presence/absence analyses to have roughly uniform sequencing depth.

Researchers ran the PCR with 60 Vbeta and 13 Jbeta primers. Sequenced by immunoSEQ multiplex PCR; TCRdb stores in-frame clones only, minus some. The sample consists of some 100,000 clones, approximately 68% of them appearing once. On this clone itself: Its antigen remains unknown.

CDR3 length: 14 amino acids. Germline CDR1 and CDR2: SEHNR and FQNEAQ (reference sequence). V was trimmed by 1 base and J by 3 bases, leaving 10 bases between them. This clonotype originated in a woman younger than 35 in good health and CMV-seropositive. This chain connects TRBV7-9 to TRBJ2-7; the D is unclear. The sample comprised PBMCs. The CDR3 bases are TGTGCCAGCAGCTTAGGCGGCTTCAACTACGAGCAGTACTTC. Translation: CASSLGGFNYEQYF.